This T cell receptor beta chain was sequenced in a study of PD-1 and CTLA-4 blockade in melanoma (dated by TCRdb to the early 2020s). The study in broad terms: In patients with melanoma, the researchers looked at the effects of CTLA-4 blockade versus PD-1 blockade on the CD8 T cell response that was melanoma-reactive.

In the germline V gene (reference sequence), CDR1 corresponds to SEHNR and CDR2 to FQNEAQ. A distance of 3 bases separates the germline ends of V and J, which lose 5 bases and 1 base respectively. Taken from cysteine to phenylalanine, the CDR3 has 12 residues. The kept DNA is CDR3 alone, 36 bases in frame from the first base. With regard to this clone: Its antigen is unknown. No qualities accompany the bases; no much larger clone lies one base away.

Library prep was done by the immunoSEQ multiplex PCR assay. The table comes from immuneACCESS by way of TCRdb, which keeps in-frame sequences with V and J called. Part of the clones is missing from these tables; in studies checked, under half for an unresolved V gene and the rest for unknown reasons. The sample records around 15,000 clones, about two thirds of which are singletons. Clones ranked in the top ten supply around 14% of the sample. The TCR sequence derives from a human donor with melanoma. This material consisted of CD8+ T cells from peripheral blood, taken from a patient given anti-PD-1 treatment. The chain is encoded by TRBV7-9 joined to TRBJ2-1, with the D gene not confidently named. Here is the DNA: TGTGCCAGCAGCCTATCCTACAATGAGCAGTTCTTC. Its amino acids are CASSLSYNEQFF.